This paragraph reports one TCR beta chain. No antigen is known for it. The sample belongs to a study of metastatic and nonmetastatic thyroid tumors. The overall study: Patients with malignant and benign thyroid disease provided blood and tumor or nodule tissue, whose repertoires were compared.

No patient received treatment before thyroid surgery. TCRdb reprocessed the PCR reads using MiXCR. The sample includes about 50,000 clones, 4% of them seen just once. Study findings and constraints: In blood and tumor, TCR beta diversity was reportedly significantly higher in malignant thyroid tumors than in benign nodules.

The TCR sequence derives from a female donor with papillary thyroid cancer or a benign thyroid nodule (not recorded which). Some clones in this sample may be carry-over from other donors' samples. The sample taken for sequencing was blood.

CDR3 sequence: CASRPTGGLETQYF. In DNA, the CDR3 is TGTGCCAGCAGACCGACAGGGGGCTTAGAGACCCAGTACTTC. The chain is built from TRBV6-2 or TRBV6-3 and TRBJ2-5, with 10 bases fitting TRBD1. This CDR3 is built from 14 residues. The trim removed 6 bases at V and 4 bases at J, leaving 5 bases unmatched. From germline, CDR1 is MNHEY and CDR2 SVGEGT.